These T cell receptor beta chains were read from a single sample in a study of cytomegalovirus exposure and HLA in healthy donors. Some clones are missing from TCRdb's copy, which holds only in-frame ones; the method was immunoSEQ multiplex PCR. The data show about 120,000 clones, around 74% seen once. The sequenced sample was PBMCs. These receptors were collected from a man between 60 and 75 years old in good health and CMV-seropositive. The CDR3 runs from the conserved cysteine through the conserved F or W. Fields, in order: clone size, J gene, V gene, D gene, CDR3 DNA, CDR3 protein. A D gene is named only where the DNA matches it firmly. Clone size is not always given. Where it is, it says once, few, many or a class for expanded clones.

>.|TRBJ2-7|TRBV6-1|.
TGTGCCAGCAGGTCCACACTATACGAGCAGTACTTC
CASRSTLYEQYF
>.|TRBJ2-1|TRBV7-6|TRBD2
TGTGCCAGCAGCTTAGGAGGCCTAGCGGGAGCGGGCGATGAGCAGTTCTTC
CASSLGGLAGAGDEQFF
>.|TRBJ1-2|TRBV30|TRBD1
TGTGCCTGGTTCCGGGACAGTAGTGACTATGGCTACACCTTC
CAWFRDSSDYGYTF
>many|TRBJ1-4|TRBV5-5|.
TGTGCCAGCGGATCCGGGATGGGTGAAAAACTGTTTTTT
CASGSGMGEKLFF
>.|TRBJ2-7|TRBV6-1|.
TGTGCCAGCAGTGAAGCTGCGCTTTCCTACGAGCAGTACTTC
CASSEAALSYEQYF
>.|TRBJ2-7|TRBV28|TRBD2
TGTGCCAGCATCTCCCAGCGGGAGGTATCATACGAGCAGTACTTC
CASISQREVSYEQYF
>.|TRBJ1-1|TRBV19|TRBD1
TGTGCCAGTAGTTCCAGACAGGGAATCCGCACTGAAGCTTTCTTT
CASSSRQGIRTEAFF
>.|TRBJ1-6|TRBV5-6|TRBD1
TGTGCCAGCAGCGGGGACAGGGAGTCGGGTTCACCCCTCCACTTT
CASSGDRESGSPLHF
>few|TRBJ1-1|TRBV5-5|TRBD1
TGTGCCAGCAGCTTGGTCCGGACAGGGGGACTGGTCACTGAAGCTTTCTTT
CASSLVRTGGLVTEAFF
>.|TRBJ1-1|TRBV5-1|.
TGCGCCAGCAGCTTGGTTCGGGGGAACACTGAAGCTTTCTTT
CASSLVRGNTEAFF
>.|TRBJ1-1|TRBV19|.
TGTGCCAGTAGTATCACCCGTGGCAGGGGCGTCAACACTGAAGCTTTCTTT
CASSITRGRGVNTEAFF
>.|TRBJ2-5|TRBV27|TRBD1
TGTGCCAGCGGCAAACAGGGGTTCCCAGAGACCCAGTACTTC
CASGKQGFPETQYF